This TCR beta chain was observed in a study of Ad26.COV2.S vaccination and SARS-CoV-2 variants. Study results and limitations: Total T cell responses, in the TCR breadth and depth analyses, may have been underestimated. Non-spike TCR breadth did not differ much between vaccine and placebo recipients. Substantial breadth in spike-specific CD8+ and CD4+ T cell responses was reportedly seen after vaccination. While placebo recipients had lower spike-specific TCR breadth, vaccine recipients had more.

Germline CDR1 reads KGHSH; CDR2 reads LQKENI. Trimming shortened V by 5 bases and J by 2 bases, and 14 bases separated the two germline ends. This CDR3 comprises 15 residues. The data were produced by immunoSEQ multiplex PCR, yet TCRdb's version contains in-frame clones alone and is incomplete. The sample shows about 180,000 clones, around nine tenths of them seen only once. On this clone: Its antigen is not known.

The sample was peripheral blood, taken after recovery from COVID-19. The rearrangement joins TRBV18 to TRBJ2-3; D is possibly TRBD1 (6 bases). This TCR was sampled from a human donor who had recovered from COVID-19. CDR3 nucleotides: TGTGCCAGCTCATCCTCTAAGGGGGACACAGATACGCAGTATTTT. Translated: CASSSSKGDTDTQYF.